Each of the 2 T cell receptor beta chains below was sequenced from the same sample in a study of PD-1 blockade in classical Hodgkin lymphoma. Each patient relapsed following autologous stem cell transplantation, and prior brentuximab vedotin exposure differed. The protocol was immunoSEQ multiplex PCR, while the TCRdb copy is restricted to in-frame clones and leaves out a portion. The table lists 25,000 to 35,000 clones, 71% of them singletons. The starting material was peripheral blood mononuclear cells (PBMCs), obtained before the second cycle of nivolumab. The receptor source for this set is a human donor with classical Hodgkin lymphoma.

The CDR3 DNA reads as TGTGCCAGTAGTGAGGGCAGACAAGAGACCCAGTACTTC. This translates into CASSEGRQETQYF. The chain is built from TRBV19 and TRBJ2-5; a possible D gene is TRBD2 (5 bases). Germline CDR1 and CDR2: LNHDA and SQIVND (reference sequence). CDR3 length: 13 residues. Trimming stripped 5 bases from V and 2 bases from J, with 9 bases between.

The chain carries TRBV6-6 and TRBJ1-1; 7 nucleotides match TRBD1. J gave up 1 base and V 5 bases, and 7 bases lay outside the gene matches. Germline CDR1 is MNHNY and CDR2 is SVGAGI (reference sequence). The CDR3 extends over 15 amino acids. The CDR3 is CASSLTGPANTEAFF. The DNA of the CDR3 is TGTGCCAGCAGTCTGACAGGGCCGGCGAACACTGAAGCTTTCTTT.